These T cell receptor beta chains were read from a single sample in a study of cytomegalovirus exposure and HLA in healthy donors. Clones were read by immunoSEQ multiplex PCR, and TCRdb kept only the in-frame ones, dropping some. The table includes roughly 190,000 clones, roughly 12% detected once. What was sequenced was PBMCs. Source of these receptors: a man between 45 and 60 years old in good health and CMV-seropositive. CDR3s leave out the opening cysteine and the closing phenylalanine or tryptophan.

CDR3: ATRDRAVYGYT
V: TRBV28

CDR3: ASSLGWANSYNSPLH
V: TRBV28

CDR3: ASSEKLANQETQY
V: TRBV2

CDR3: ASSSGLAGGPSTDTQY
V: TRBV5-1

CDR3: ASIISGSWVNTIY
V: TRBV2

CDR3: ASSYRRTGNTEAF
V: TRBV6-6

CDR3: ASSFNYNEKLF
V: TRBV7-7

CDR3: ASSIGASGGQETQY
V: TRBV5-1

CDR3: ASSASRTGNEQY
V: TRBV9

CDR3: ASGRGSNQPQH
V: TRBV5-8

CDR3: ASSIVPSGGWSDTQY
V: TRBV7-2

CDR3: ASRLIGTYNEQF
V: TRBV5-1

CDR3: ASSIQLAGRTDTQY
V: TRBV19

CDR3: ASSRGGGIDTQY
V: TRBV6-5

CDR3: ASSAGQEGTQY
V: TRBV9

CDR3: ARVPGQPSY
V: TRBV10-1

CDR3: AINGGPTDTQY
V: TRBV10-3

CDR3: ASSLETTGLYGYT
V: TRBV7-2

CDR3: ASSLVVASPLH
V: TRBV7-9

CDR3: ASSLRARAGKAF
V: TRBV27

CDR3: ASSFHRAGNTIY
V: TRBV28

CDR3: ASSSGGGKNIQY
V: TRBV27

CDR3: ASSISRLGGYT
V: TRBV19

CDR3: ASSQENAIAYGYT
V: TRBV4-3

CDR3: ASKEGANYGYT
V: TRBV6-1

CDR3: ALGLAGGGPYNEQF
V: TRBV30

CDR3: ASSEPPVGGGSYNEQF
V: TRBV9

CDR3: ASSKGFSNQPQH
V: TRBV19

CDR3: ASSQNRATNEKLF
V: TRBV7-9

CDR3: ASSAGTGAVQPQH
V: TRBV19

CDR3: ASTPRGTSNEKLF
V: TRBV4-3

CDR3: ASSYRGVTGELF
V: TRBV27

CDR3: ASSWAGGTEAF
V: TRBV11-2

CDR3: ATSSVLGQGIAGYT
V: TRBV15

CDR3: ASRGGPGNTIY
V: TRBV5-6

CDR3: ASTPGDYSGNTIY
V: TRBV9

CDR3: ASSLGTANYGYT
V: TRBV28

CDR3: ASSIGGETQY
V: TRBV19

CDR3: TSSLGTGAQETQY
V: TRBV11-2

CDR3: ASSELLGNEQF
V: TRBV2

CDR3: ASTADRTYNEQF
V: TRBV6-1

CDR3: ASSSSTGGTGELF
V: TRBV9

CDR3: ATRTSGGYNEQF
V: TRBV6-6

CDR3: ASSPSGSNQPQH
V: TRBV18

CDR3: ASSFGTAHYGYT
V: TRBV11-3

CDR3: ASSQEGGTNEKLF
V: TRBV14

CDR3: ASSLGQGRVYGYT
V: TRBV27